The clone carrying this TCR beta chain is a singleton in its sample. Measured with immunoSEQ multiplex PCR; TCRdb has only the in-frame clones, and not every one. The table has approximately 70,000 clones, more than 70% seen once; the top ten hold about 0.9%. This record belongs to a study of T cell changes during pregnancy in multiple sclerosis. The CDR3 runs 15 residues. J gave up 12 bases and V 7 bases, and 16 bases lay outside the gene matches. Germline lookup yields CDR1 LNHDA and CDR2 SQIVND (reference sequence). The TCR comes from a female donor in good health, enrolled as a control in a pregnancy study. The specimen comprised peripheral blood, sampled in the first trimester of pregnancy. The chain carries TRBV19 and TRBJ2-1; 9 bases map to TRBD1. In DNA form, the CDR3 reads TGTGCCAGTAAGGGGGGGACAGGGCTACTTGGGGGGCAGTTCTTC. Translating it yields CASKGGTGLLGGQFF.